The next 29 T cell receptor beta chains were all read from a single sample in a study of vaccination and CD4 T cells after COVID-19. Documented treatment: roughly 11-day PBMC culture with coronavirus spike peptide pools or control peptides (ViraFEST assay). For these receptors, no antigen is known. Sequenced with the Oncomine TCR Beta short-read assay was DNA taken from cultured CD4+ T cells. Each CDR3 protein gets one entry after TCRdb re-called the PCR reads with MiXCR. Among around 25,000 distinct CDR3 sequences listed, around 45% were seen once. The material sequenced was CD4+ T cells from blood, cultured in vitro. The receptors shown here come from a human donor who had recovered from COVID-19.

The chain links TRBV10-2 to TRBJ2-1; 11 bases map to TRBD2. This CDR3 is built from 17 residues. Germline V gene lookup returns CDR1 WSHSY and CDR2 SAAADI. The V gene end was trimmed by 7 bases and the J gene end by 6 bases; junction bases not matched to a gene: 14. Here the CDR3 DNA reads TGCGCCAGCATGTCTAGCGGGGGGCGGGCACATACCAATGAGCAGTTCTTC. Its translation: CASMSSGGRAHTNEQFF.

V gene TRBV28 combines with J gene TRBJ2-3; D gene unclear. The germline V gene has CDR1 MDHEN and CDR2 SYDVKM. CDR3 size: 15 residues. Trimming stripped 4 bases from V and 1 base from J, with 12 bases between. The CDR3 region has the DNA TGTGCCAGCAGTTCGTTGGGTCCGCGCACAGATACGCAGTATTTT. Protein product: CASSSLGPRTDTQYF.

This chain uses TRBV20-1 with TRBJ2-3; TRBD2 is a possible D gene (5 bases). CDR1 is DFQATT, CDR2 SNEGSKA, per germline (reference sequence). This CDR3 is 14 amino acids long. Between the trimmed V and J ends, which lost 0 bases and 6 bases, there was a span of 13 bases. CDR3 DNA sequence: TGCAGTGCTAGAGATTTCGCTAGCTGGGATACGCAGTATTTT. Translation: CSARDFASWDTQYF.

This chain links TRBV20-1 with TRBJ1-3, with unresolved D. This CDR3 spans 15 amino acids. The germline CDR1 and CDR2 sequences are DFQATT and SNEGSKA (reference sequence). Trimming stripped 0 bases from V and 2 bases from J, with 11 bases between. CDR3 amino acids: CSARDPFDAGNTIYF. The CDR3 DNA is TGCAGTGCTAGAGACCCATTCGACGCTGGAAACACCATATATTTT.

This clonotype is labeled as medium-sized. The chain is built from TRBV7-2 and TRBJ1-5; possibly TRBD1 for D (5 bases). The V gene's germline CDR1 is SGHTA and CDR2 FQGNSA. The CDR3 contains 13 residues. Trimming shortened V by 10 bases and J by 7 bases, and 17 bases separated the two germline ends. The CDR3 here is CATSVRGEQPQHF. DNA of the CDR3: TGTGCCACCAGTGTAAGGGGCGAACAGCCCCAGCATTTT.

The rearrangement links TRBV5-1 to TRBJ1-2; unclear D gene. Germline-derived CDR1 and CDR2 are SGHRS and YFSETQ. The germline V and J ends were trimmed by 0 bases and 5 bases, with 14 bases remaining between them. The CDR3 is made up of 15 amino acids. Here the CDR3 reads CASSLAPADSYGYTF. In DNA, the CDR3 is TGCGCCAGCAGCTTGGCCCCGGCAGACTCATATGGCTACACCTTC.

This clonotype was seen a handful of times. The rearrangement links TRBV11-2 to TRBJ2-7, with D possibly being TRBD1 (5 bases). Trimming pared 1 base from V and 5 bases from J, leaving 15 bases between. CDR1 and CDR2 (germline): SGHAT, FQNNGV. This CDR3 is 15 amino acids long. This chain's CDR3 is CASSLGHRPSHEQYF. In DNA, the CDR3 is TGTGCCAGCAGCTTAGGCCACAGGCCCTCGCACGAGCAGTACTTC. Looking up the rest from reference TRBV11-2 and TRBJ2-7 gives the full variable domain: EAGVAQSPRYKIIEKRQSVAFWCNPISGHATLYWYQQILGQGPKLLIQFQNNGVVDDSQLPKDRFSAERLKGVDSTLKIQPAKLEDSAVYLCASSLGHRPSHEQYFGPGTRLTVT.

This clonotype showed up just a few times. The J gene is TRBJ1-5, the V gene TRBV10-1, with D unresolved. The CDR3 covers 15 residues. Germline assignment: CDR1 WNHNN and CDR2 SYGVQD (reference sequence). Trimming left V 3 bases short and J 4 bases short, with 13 bases between. In nucleotides, the CDR3 is TGCGCCAGCAGTGACTCGATGGTCAGAAATCAGCCCCAGCATTTT. Protein: CASSDSMVRNQPQHF.

The rearrangement links TRBV19 to TRBJ1-5, with 11 bases that match TRBD1. The trim removed 4 bases at V and 3 bases at J, leaving 8 bases unmatched. Germline V gene lookup returns CDR1 LNHDA and CDR2 SQIVND (reference sequence). The CDR3 sequence is 17 residues long. CDR3 coding DNA: TGTGCCAGTAGTACCCGGACAGGGGGCTCTCACAATCAGCCCCAGCATTTT. Translating it yields CASSTRTGGSHNQPQHF.

DNA for the CDR3: TGTGCCAGCAGCACCCCAGGGGTCTCCTACGAGCAGTACTTC. Its translation: CASSTPGVSYEQYF. This chain connects TRBV6-1 to TRBJ2-7; D is possibly TRBD1 (6 bases). The CDR3 is 14 residues long. Deletions cut 6 bases from V and 0 bases from J, with 12 bases between. Germline-derived CDR1 and CDR2 are MNHNS and SASEGT.

In this sample, this clonotype turned up a few times. The chain links TRBV7-9 to TRBJ1-2; possible D gene TRBD1, 5 bases. Germline CDR1 reads SEHNR; CDR2 reads FQNEAQ (reference sequence). Trimming removed 1 base from V and 10 bases from J, with 16 bases in between. This CDR3 region has 14 residues. The CDR3 loop reads CASSLEGAAGNYTF. CDR3 DNA: TGTGCCAGCAGCTTAGAAGGGGCGGCAGGGAACTACACCTTC. The full variable domain, its missing parts supplied by reference TRBV7-9 and TRBJ1-2, is DTGVSQNPRHKITKRGQNVTFRCDPISEHNRLYWYRQTLGQGPEFLTYFQNEAQLEKSRLLSDRFSAERPKGSFSTLEIQRTEQGDSAMYLCASSLEGAAGNYTFGSGTRLTVV.

This clonotype was seen a handful of times. This sequence joins TRBV7-6 and TRBJ1-5; TRBD1 agrees at 7 bases. This CDR3 is built from 13 residues. The V gene's germline CDR1 is SGHVS and CDR2 FNYEAQ. The V and J ends lost 5 bases and 4 bases, in that order; junction bases with no gene match: 2. CDR3 bases: TGTGCCAGCAGCCAGGACAGGAATCAGCCCCAGCATTTT. It translates to CASSQDRNQPQHF.

V and J are TRBV9 and TRBJ2-3; 13 bases match TRBD2. Germline values: CDR1 SGDLS, CDR2 YYNGEE. V lost 1 base, J lost 6 bases, and 5 bases stayed unmatched. The CDR3 covers 16 residues. CDR3 in DNA: TGTGCCAGCAGCGTAACTAGCGGGAGGGCCGTGGATACGCAGTATTTT. It is translated as CASSVTSGRAVDTQYF.

The CDR3 here is CASSLDLEIQPQHF. DNA of the CDR3: TGTGCCAGCAGCTTAGATCTAGAAATTCAGCCCCAGCATTTT. The chain recombines TRBV11-2 with TRBJ1-5; no definite D call. Trimming removed 0 bases from V and 6 bases from J, with 9 bases in between. Germline CDR1 SGHAT, CDR2 FQNNGV. This CDR3 comprises 14 residues.

The V gene is TRBV6-2 or TRBV6-3, the J gene TRBJ2-3; D ambiguous. Germline V gene data show CDR1 as MNHEY and CDR2 as SVGEGT. This CDR3 has 13 amino acids. V lost 4 bases, J lost 1 base, and 6 bases lay in between. CDR3 residues: CASSFRRTDTQYF. The CDR3 coding sequence is TGTGCCAGCAGTTTCCGCCGCACAGATACGCAGTATTTT.

The chain links TRBV11-3 to TRBJ2-3; possible D gene TRBD2, 6 bases. This CDR3 has 13 amino acids. V was shortened by 0 bases and J by 10 bases, with 11 bases between the two germline ends. Germline V CDR1 and CDR2: SGHNT, YENEEA. The CDR3 protein is CASSLDQGGSQYF. The CDR3 DNA follows: TGTGCCAGCAGCTTAGATCAGGGAGGCTCGCAGTATTTT.

This clonotype showed up just a few times. The chain uses TRBV28 and TRBJ1-1; TRBD1 matches 7 bases. This CDR3 is 15 amino acids long. CDR1 is MDHEN and CDR2 is SYDVKM in the germline V gene. Losses at the gene ends were 4 bases for V and 1 base for J; bases not matched to a gene: 6. The chain's CDR3 is CASSSPGTANTEAFF. CDR3 sequence (DNA): TGTGCCAGCAGTTCACCAGGGACAGCGAACACTGAAGCTTTCTTT.

The genes are TRBV6-5 and TRBJ2-1; D perhaps matches TRBD2 (5 bases). V was cut by 4 bases and J by 6 bases, with 7 bases left in between. The germline CDR1 and CDR2 sequences are MNHEY and SVGAGI. The CDR3 loop spans 12 amino acids. CDR3 region: CASSWEINEQFF. In DNA, the CDR3 is TGTGCCAGCAGTTGGGAGATCAATGAGCAGTTCTTC.

This clonotype was recorded a few times. For the CDR3, the DNA is TGTGCCAGTAGGGATCCAACAGGGGCGAGCACTGAAGCTTTCTTT. Protein sequence: CASRDPTGASTEAFF. The chain joins TRBV19 to TRBJ1-1, with 7 positions matching TRBD1. CDR3 length equals 15 residues. Germline assignment: CDR1 LNHDA and CDR2 SQIVND (reference sequence). The V segment lost 6 bases and the J segment 4 bases; nucleotides outside the gene matches: 11.

V usage is TRBV12-3 or TRBV12-4 and J usage is TRBJ2-7; 10 bases fit TRBD2. With 3 bases clipped from V and 9 bases from J, the junction kept 5 bases outside the gene matches. CDR3 size: 13 residues. The CDR3 DNA is TGTGCCAGCAGTTTGCTAGCGGGGGCAGTGCAGTACTTC. It codes for CASSLLAGAVQYF.

This clonotype was observed a single time. CDR3 loop: CAGLAGGPGTGELFF. CDR3 DNA: TGTGCCGGTCTAGCGGGAGGGCCGGGGACCGGGGAGCTGTTTTTT. V and J are TRBV30 and TRBJ2-2, with 12 bases identical to TRBD2. Germline values: CDR1 GTSNPN, CDR2 SVGIG (reference sequence). J lost 5 bases, V lost 8 bases, and 9 bases had no gene match. The CDR3 consists of 15 residues.

This chain uses TRBV6-1 with TRBJ2-4, with 9 bases identical to TRBD1. The junction had 15 bases not matched to a gene; V was cut back by 6 bases and J by 0 bases. The CDR3 has 19 amino acids. CDR1 and CDR2 (germline): MNHNS, SASEGT. In DNA, the CDR3 is TGTGCCAGCAGGAAGGGGGGGGACAGGGCTATTGTAGCCAAAAACATTCAGTACTTC. It specifies CASRKGGDRAIVAKNIQYF.

The chain links TRBV6-5 to TRBJ2-1, with 12 bases aligning to TRBD1. V was pared by 2 bases and J by 10 bases, with 9 bases of the junction left unmatched. Looked up from germline, CDR1 is MNHEY and CDR2 is SVGAGI. The CDR3 consists of 16 residues. The CDR3 DNA sequence: TGTGCCAGCAGTTACCCGGGGACAGGGGGCGCATGGGAGCAGTTCTTC. It translates to CASSYPGTGGAWEQFF.

This clonotype was seen only a few times. V usage is TRBV7-3 and J usage is TRBJ2-2; D not certain. V lost 4 bases to trimming and J lost 7 bases, with 10 bases between them. The CDR3 loop spans 13 amino acids. Germline CDR1 reads SGHTA; CDR2 reads FQGTGA. CDR3 bases: TGTGCCAGCAGCTCAAGCAGGAACGGGGAGCTGTTTTTT. It encodes CASSSSRNGELFF.

This chain connects TRBV12-3 or TRBV12-4 to TRBJ1-5; D not certain. The CDR3 sequence is 12 residues long. V was pared by 3 bases and J by 7 bases, with 7 bases between. CDR3: CASSLASQPQHF. Here the CDR3 DNA reads TGTGCCAGCAGTTTGGCGAGCCAGCCCCAGCATTTT.

This rearrangement joins TRBV6-1 to TRBJ2-7; TRBD1 matches at 7 bases. The CDR3 spans 15 residues. The germline gives CDR1 MNHNS, CDR2 SASEGT. The V segment lost 8 bases and the J segment 2 bases; nucleotides outside the gene matches: 12. CDR3: CASQSLRQGTYEQYF. CDR3 nucleotides: TGTGCCAGCCAATCGCTCAGACAGGGAACCTACGAGCAGTACTTC.

This clonotype was counted only a few times. V gene TRBV7-2 combines with J gene TRBJ1-2, with a possible D match to TRBD1 (6 bases). The CDR3 length is 14 residues. Germline V CDR1 and CDR2: SGHTA, FQGNSA. Trimming left V 5 bases short and J 7 bases short, with 17 bases between. CDR3 bases: TGTGCCAGCAGCCCCGGACAGCCGCCGGGTGGCTACACCTTC. This encodes CASSPGQPPGGYTF.

The chain carries TRBV19 and TRBJ1-6; 9 bases match TRBD1. This CDR3 is 14 amino acids long. CDR1 LNHDA and CDR2 SQIVND come from the germline V gene (reference sequence). V lost 9 bases and J lost 9; bases outside the gene matches: 9. The CDR3 loop is CASTSGTGTSPLHF. DNA of the CDR3: TGTGCCAGCACCTCGGGGACAGGGACTTCACCCCTCCACTTT.

This chain links TRBV6-5 with TRBJ1-5; maybe TRBD1 (6 bases). Germline assignment: CDR1 MNHEY and CDR2 SVGAGI. The CDR3 contains 16 residues. V was shortened by 0 bases and J by 2 bases, with 11 bases between the two germline ends. CDR3 nucleotide sequence: TGTGCCAGCAGTTACTCGGGGGGGCTGGGCAATCAGCCCCAGCATTTT. It specifies CASSYSGGLGNQPQHF.